These T cell receptor beta chains were read from a single sample in a study of vaccination effects on CD4 cells after COVID-19. This table comes from immunoSEQ multiplex PCR, and its TCRdb copy is limited to in-frame clones, with some not included. The table lists 70,000 or so clones, roughly 73% of them singletons. Their recognized antigens are unknown. The sequencing here drew on CD4+ T cells from PBMCs cultured with HIV peptides, taken before COVID-19 vaccination. The receptors shown here come from a human donor who had a prior SARS-CoV-2 infection. CDR3s include the opening cysteine and the closing phenylalanine or tryptophan. D genes are given only for firm matches. Size values are once, few and many counts, or a class for expanded clones, and some rows have none.

j_call v_call d_call clone_size cdr3_aa cdr3_nt
TRBJ2-5 TRBV9 TRBD2 . CASSVSPVAGETQYF TGTGCCAGCAGCGTATCTCCCGTAGCGGGGGAGACCCAGTACTTC
TRBJ1-3 TRBV27 TRBD1 . CASRRDRAPGNTIYF TGTGCCAGCAGAAGGGACAGGGCTCCAGGAAACACCATATATTTT
TRBJ1-5 TRBV6-1 . . CASSEGNQPQHF TGTGCCAGCAGTGAAGGGAATCAGCCCCAGCATTTT
TRBJ1-1 TRBV6-5 TRBD1 . CASRVDGQGSEAFF TGTGCCAGCAGGGTGGACGGACAGGGGAGTGAGGCTTTCTTT
TRBJ1-5 TRBV2 . . CASSDRDTSNQPQHF TGTGCCAGCAGTGATCGGGACACCAGCAATCAGCCCCAGCATTTT
TRBJ2-1 TRBV11-2 . . CASSLNRVLEQFF TGTGCCAGCAGCTTAAACAGGGTTTTGGAGCAGTTCTTC
TRBJ2-6 TRBV7-9 . . CAGRRSRESTGANVLTF TGTGCCGGGCGGCGGAGCAGGGAATCAACTGGGGCCAACGTCCTGACTTTC
TRBJ1-1 TRBV29-1 . . CSGGEMNTEAFF TGCAGCGGAGGGGAAATGAACACTGAAGCTTTCTTT
TRBJ2-7 TRBV7-8 TRBD1 . CASSFTGTGGLYF TGTGCCAGCAGCTTCACCGGGACAGGAGGTTTGTACTTC
TRBJ1-1 TRBV6-1 . . CASSEFRLVNTEAFF TGTGCCAGCAGTGAATTCCGGCTTGTGAACACTGAAGCTTTCTTT
TRBJ2-1 TRBV20-1 . . CSASFQNEQFF TGCAGTGCTAGTTTTCAGAATGAGCAGTTCTTC
TRBJ2-1 TRBV7-3 TRBD1 . CASSKPGQGAEQFF TGTGCCAGCAGCAAGCCGGGACAGGGGGCTGAGCAGTTCTTC
TRBJ2-5 TRBV5-1 TRBD2 . CASSSTSGSQETQYF TGCGCCAGCAGCTCCACTAGCGGATCCCAAGAGACCCAGTACTTC
TRBJ2-7 TRBV4-1 TRBD2 . CASSQEYGLAGVYEQYF TGCGCCAGCAGCCAAGAATATGGACTAGCGGGAGTATACGAGCAGTACTTC
TRBJ2-3 TRBV7-9 . . CASSLDHPGDTQYF TGTGCCAGCAGCTTAGACCACCCTGGGGATACGCAGTATTTT
TRBJ1-4 TRBV12-2 . once CASPPGPNEKLFF TGTGCAAGTCCCCCTGGTCCTAATGAAAAACTGTTTTTT
TRBJ2-7 TRBV5-8 TRBD2 . CASSRLAGDEQYF TGTGCCAGCAGCCGACTAGCGGGGGATGAGCAGTACTTC
TRBJ1-2 TRBV12-3/TRBV12-4 . . CASSVRGRDGYTF TGTGCCAGCAGTGTGAGGGGTCGGGATGGCTACACCTTC
TRBJ2-7 TRBV6-2/TRBV6-3 . few CASSSRVSYEQYF TGTGCCAGCAGTTCCAGGGTATCCTACGAGCAGTACTTC
TRBJ2-7 TRBV15 . . CATSRGPTGAYEQYF TGTGCCACCAGCAGAGGTCCCACAGGAGCCTACGAGCAGTACTTC
TRBJ1-5 TRBV19 . . CASSAYSNQPQHF TGTGCCAGTAGCGCATATAGCAATCAGCCCCAGCATTTT
TRBJ1-1 TRBV2 TRBD1 . CAEGGGTGVLNTEAFF TGTGCCGAAGGGGGGGGGACAGGAGTCTTGAACACTGAAGCTTTCTTT
TRBJ1-5 TRBV20-1 . . CSASSSEVNQPQHF TGCAGTGCTAGTTCGTCCGAGGTCAATCAGCCCCAGCATTTT
TRBJ2-7 TRBV7-8 . . CASSGRYREQYF TGTGCCAGCAGCGGGCGATATCGCGAGCAGTACTTC
TRBJ2-3 TRBV15 . . CATSRDRTAFSTDTQYF TGTGCCACCAGCAGAGATAGAACGGCGTTTAGCACAGATACGCAGTATTTT
TRBJ2-3 TRBV24-1 . . CATSQSGPHTDTQYF TGTGCCACCAGCCAGTCGGGGCCCCACACAGATACGCAGTATTTT
TRBJ2-1 TRBV4-3 . . CASSQEGRNNEQFF TGCGCCAGCAGCCAAGAAGGACGAAACAATGAGCAGTTCTTC
TRBJ1-1 TRBV25-1 TRBD1 . CASSELPGQGAAEAFF TGTGCCAGCAGTGAATTACCGGGACAGGGGGCAGCTGAAGCTTTCTTT
TRBJ2-7 TRBV7-9 . once CASSFGSYEQYF TGTGCCAGCAGCTTCGGCAGCTACGAGCAGTACTTC
TRBJ2-1 TRBV11-3 . . CASSLSGSPAYNEQFF TGTGCCAGCAGCTTATCCGGCTCCCCGGCCTACAATGAGCAGTTCTTC
TRBJ2-2 TRBV21-1 . . CASSKERQGAGTGELFF TGTGCCAGCAGCAAAGAAAGACAGGGGGCTGGCACCGGGGAGCTGTTTTTT
TRBJ1-5 TRBV5-6 . . CASSSAGREKYNQPQHF TGTGCCAGCAGCTCAGCCGGGAGGGAAAAGTATAATCAGCCCCAGCATTTT
TRBJ1-1 TRBV2 . . CASSAVGLTEAFF TGTGCCAGTTCGGCCGTGGGGTTGACTGAAGCTTTCTTT
TRBJ1-1 TRBV5-4 . . CASSPMIGQKFEAFF TGTGCCAGCAGCCCGATGATAGGACAGAAATTTGAAGCTTTCTTT
TRBJ1-6 TRBV24-1 TRBD1 . CATSDDAGQKTYNSPLHF TGTGCCACCAGTGATGACGCGGGACAGAAGACCTATAATTCACCCCTCCACTTT
TRBJ1-2 TRBV7-8 . . CASSLRFDRYGYTF TGTGCCAGCAGCTTAAGGTTCGACCGCTATGGCTACACCTTC
TRBJ2-2 TRBV5-1 TRBD2 once CASSSGLAGGTGPTGELFF TGCGCCAGCAGCTCCGGACTAGCGGGAGGGACGGGTCCCACCGGGGAGCTGTTTTTT
TRBJ2-3 TRBV6-5 . medium-sized CASSSSTDTQYF TGTGCCAGCAGTTCTAGCACAGATACGCAGTATTTT
TRBJ2-3 TRBV3-1/TRBV3-2 . . CASSSPPPDTQYF TGTGCCAGCAGCTCTCCCCCCCCAGATACGCAGTATTTT
TRBJ2-7 TRBV5-1 . once CASSLKFEEGSYEQYF TGCGCCAGCAGCTTGAAATTTGAGGAAGGATCCTACGAGCAGTACTTC
TRBJ2-7 TRBV3-1/TRBV3-2 . . CASSQRSVTYEQYF TGTGCCAGCAGCCAAAGGTCCGTAACCTACGAGCAGTACTTC
TRBJ1-2 TRBV19 . . CASSMSPREVGFGYGYTF TGTGCCAGTAGTATGAGCCCCAGGGAAGTAGGGTTCGGCTATGGCTACACCTTC
TRBJ2-3 TRBV3-1/TRBV3-2 TRBD1 once CASSPRTGSLGADTQYF TGTGCCAGCAGCCCGCGGACAGGGTCCCTAGGGGCAGATACGCAGTATTTT
TRBJ1-5 TRBV29-1 . . CSADQPQHF TGCAGCGCGGATCAGCCCCAGCATTTT
TRBJ2-3 TRBV25-1 . . CASSEPHDGRDSTDTQYF TGTGCCAGCAGTGAACCCCACGACGGGCGGGACAGCACAGATACGCAGTATTTT
TRBJ2-2 TRBV9 . once CASSLVGSGELFF TGTGCCAGCAGCCTAGTGGGGTCAGGGGAGCTGTTTTTT
TRBJ1-4 TRBV18 TRBD1 . CASSADRENEKLFF TGTGCCAGCTCAGCGGACAGGGAAAATGAAAAACTGTTTTTT
TRBJ1-2 TRBV19 . . CASSVDRAYGYTF TGTGCCAGTAGCGTCGACAGAGCCTATGGCTACACCTTC
TRBJ2-1 TRBV11-2 TRBD1 . CASSRDRNNEQFF TGTGCCAGCAGCCGGGACAGAAACAATGAGCAGTTCTTC
TRBJ2-5 TRBV6-2/TRBV6-3 TRBD2 . CASSHLAGGLKKTQYF TGTGCCAGCAGTCATCTAGCGGGAGGCTTAAAAAAGACCCAGTACTTC
TRBJ2-2 TRBV5-6 TRBD2 . CASSRLAGANTGELFF TGTGCCAGCAGCCGACTAGCGGGAGCGAACACCGGGGAGCTGTTTTTT
TRBJ2-7 TRBV7-9 . . CASSPLSPYEQYF TGTGCCAGCAGCCCACTAAGCCCGTACGAGCAGTACTTC
TRBJ1-6 TRBV9 . . CASSVGLGVTNSPLHF TGTGCCAGCAGCGTAGGATTGGGGGTTACGAATTCACCCCTCCACTTT
TRBJ2-5 TRBV7-2 TRBD1 . CASSFQGDRETQYF TGTGCCAGCAGCTTCCAGGGGGATAGGGAGACCCAGTACTTC
TRBJ2-3 TRBV11-3 TRBD1 . CASSLDGTGGDTQYF TGTGCCAGCAGCTTAGATGGGACAGGGGGAGATACGCAGTATTTT
TRBJ1-6 TRBV7-2 . . CASSLIGSSLYNSPLHF TGTGCCAGCAGCTTGATCGGGTCTTCCCTCTATAATTCACCCCTCCACTTT
TRBJ1-1 TRBV6-5 TRBD1 few CASSYGTVTEAFF TGTGCCAGCAGTTACGGGACAGTCACTGAAGCTTTCTTT